A single sample gave rise to the 10 T cell receptor beta chains below, sequenced in a study of blood T cell repertoires in COVID-19. Sequencing was performed with immunoSEQ multiplex PCR; in TCRdb, only in-frame clones are kept and a portion is missing. The sample has some 200,000 clones, approximately 82% seen once. Sequenced: peripheral blood. These receptors originate from a man aged 50 to 59 with active or convalescent COVID-19.

This clone is a singleton in its sample. The rearrangement links TRBV6-2 or TRBV6-3 to TRBJ1-3; tentative D call: TRBD1 (6 bases). The ends were cut back, 4 bases at V and 0 bases at J, with 10 bases in the middle. From germline, CDR1 is MNHEY and CDR2 SVGEGT. The CDR3 consists of 15 residues. The CDR3 protein is CASSSRTDSGNTIYF. The CDR3 DNA is TGTGCCAGCAGTTCGCGGACAGACTCTGGAAACACCATATATTTT.

V and J are TRBV4-1 and TRBJ2-5; 7 bases line up with TRBD2. CDR1 is MGHRA and CDR2 is YSYEKL in the germline V gene. The CDR3 totals 17 residues. V shed 1 base, J shed 1 base, and the junction held 9 bases outside the gene matches. In nucleotides, the CDR3 is TGCGCCAGCAGCCAAGGGATTGGCGGGAGCCTCCAAGAGACCCAGTACTTC. Its translation is CASSQGIGGSLQETQYF.

The V call is TRBV2, the J call TRBJ1-6; weak D call: TRBD1 (6 bases). Germline values: CDR1 SNHLY, CDR2 FYNNEI. The ends were cut back, 7 bases at V and 7 bases at J, with 14 bases in the middle. This CDR3 is built from 14 residues. The CDR3 loop is CASTPRQGNSPLHF. The CDR3 DNA is TGTGCCAGCACCCCCCGGCAGGGGAATTCACCCCTCCACTTT.

The chain employs TRBV19 and TRBJ1-1, with unresolved D. The CDR3 spans 13 residues. V dropped 2 bases and J dropped 5 bases, with 9 bases sitting between them. From germline, CDR1 is LNHDA and CDR2 SQIVND (reference sequence). The CDR3 loop reads CASSISGRTEAFF. DNA of the CDR3: TGTGCCAGTAGTATAAGCGGACGGACTGAAGCTTTCTTT.

The V gene is TRBV4-1, the J gene TRBJ1-1; 9 bases are a match to TRBD1. Trimming at V came to 0 bases and at J to 3 bases, leaving 2 bases not matched to a gene. Germline CDR1 is MGHRA and CDR2 is YSYEKL. The CDR3 is 15 amino acids. The CDR3 sequence is CASSQDTGGYTEAFF. The CDR3 region has the DNA TGCGCCAGCAGCCAAGACACAGGGGGCTACACTGAAGCTTTCTTT.

This rearrangement joins TRBV18 to TRBJ2-3; D perhaps matches TRBD2 (5 bases). CDR1 is KGHSH and CDR2 is LQKENI in the germline V gene. CDR3 length equals 15 residues. Trimming shortened V by 0 bases and J by 6 bases, and 13 bases separated the two germline ends. The chain's CDR3 is CASSPPENGGDTQYF. DNA of the CDR3: TGTGCCAGCTCACCACCGGAAAACGGCGGGGATACGCAGTATTTT.

The rearrangement links TRBV2 to TRBJ2-4, with unresolved D. The CDR3 is made up of 14 amino acids. Germline loops: CDR1 SNHLY, CDR2 FYNNEI. Trimming took 7 bases from V and 4 from J, leaving 14 bases between them. The CDR3 loop reads CASTTGRMKNIQYF. CDR3 bases: TGTGCCAGCACAACGGGTAGGATGAAAAACATTCAGTACTTC.

This chain connects TRBV10-2 to TRBJ1-4, with D unresolved. Looked up from germline, CDR1 is WSHSY and CDR2 is SAAADI. Trimming removed 6 bases from V and 7 bases from J, with 12 bases in between. This CDR3 contains 13 residues. This CDR3 is CASRGGPGEKLFF. CDR3 in DNA: TGCGCCAGCAGAGGCGGGCCCGGTGAAAAACTGTTTTTT.

V usage is TRBV15 and J usage is TRBJ2-2; 14 positions agree with TRBD2. Germline-derived CDR1 and CDR2 are LNHNV and YYDKDF (reference sequence). This CDR3 spans 21 amino acids. The junction had 10 bases not matched to a gene; V was cut back by 0 bases and J by 1 base. The CDR3 sequence: CATSRDMRTSGRILNTGELFF. For the CDR3, the DNA is TGTGCCACCAGCAGAGATATGAGGACTAGCGGGAGGATCCTGAACACCGGGGAGCTGTTTTTT.

J is TRBJ2-5 and V is TRBV6-4, with a possible D match to TRBD2 (5 bases). With 0 bases removed from V and 0 bases from J, the gap between germline ends came to 14 bases. CDR3 length: 17 residues. Germline V gives CDR1 MRHNA, CDR2 SNTAGT. The CDR3 DNA is TGTGCCAGCAGTGACTCGAGTCCGGGGAGAAACCAAGAGACCCAGTACTTC. Translated: CASSDSSPGRNQETQYF.